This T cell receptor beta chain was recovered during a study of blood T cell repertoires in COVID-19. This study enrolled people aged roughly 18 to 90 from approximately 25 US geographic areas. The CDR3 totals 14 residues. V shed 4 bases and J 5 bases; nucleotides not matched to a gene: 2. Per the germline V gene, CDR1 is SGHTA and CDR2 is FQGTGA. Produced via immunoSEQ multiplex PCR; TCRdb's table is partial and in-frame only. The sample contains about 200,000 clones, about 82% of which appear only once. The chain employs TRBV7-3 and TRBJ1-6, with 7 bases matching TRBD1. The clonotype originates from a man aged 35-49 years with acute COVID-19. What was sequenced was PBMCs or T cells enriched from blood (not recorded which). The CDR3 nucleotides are TGTGCCAGCAGCTCCGGGACAGATAATTCACCCCTCCACTTT. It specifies CASSSGTDNSPLHF.